The 10 T cell receptor beta chains below come from one sample, sequenced in a study of blood T cell repertoires in COVID-19 (dated by TCRdb to 2020 to 2022). The library relied on the immunoSEQ multiplex PCR assay. TCRdb mirrors the immuneACCESS table, restricted to in-frame sequences. Some clones are absent from its copies; in checked studies, under half trace to an unresolved V gene, and the reason for the others is unknown. This sample gives 380,000 or so clones in total; around 90% of them show up just once. Clones ranked in the top ten supply more than 1% of the sample. What was sequenced was peripheral blood. The receptors here all came from a man aged 40-55 years with acute or convalescent COVID-19.

The V and J genes are TRBV28 and TRBJ2-7; the match to TRBD2 covers 9 bases. CDR1 MDHEN and CDR2 SYDVKM come from the germline V gene. The CDR3 is made up of 14 amino acids. The ends lost 3 bases at V and 1 base at J; junction bases unmatched: 1. The CDR3 bases are TGTGCCAGCAGTTTTAGCGGGAGATCCTACGAGCAGTACTTC. The encoded protein is CASSFSGRSYEQYF.

The rearrangement joins TRBV2 to TRBJ2-2, with a tentative D call TRBD1 (6 bases). The CDR3 totals 15 residues. Germline-derived CDR1 and CDR2 are SNHLY and FYNNEI. V shed 5 bases and J shed 8 bases, with 18 bases lying between them. The DNA of the CDR3 is TGTGCCAGCAGTAGAACGGACAGTCCCCTGGGGGAGCTGTTTTTT. Translated: CASSRTDSPLGELFF.

V usage is TRBV28 and J usage is TRBJ2-7; 9 nucleotides match TRBD1. The CDR3 sequence is 14 residues long. Germline trimming cut 7 bases from V and 3 bases from J; bases unmatched to any gene: 7. Germline V gives CDR1 MDHEN, CDR2 SYDVKM. The CDR3 DNA follows: TGTGCCAGCACCCCGGACAGGGGTGTCTACGAGCAGTACTTC. Its translation is CASTPDRGVYEQYF.

The chain uses TRBV11-3 and TRBJ1-2, with D maybe TRBD1 (6 bases). V was clipped by 4 bases and J by 8 bases, with 11 bases between them. The CDR3 spans 12 residues. CDR1 and CDR2 from the germline V gene are SGHNT and YENEEA. The DNA for the CDR3 is TGTGCCAGCAGCTGGGGACATCTGGGCTACACCTTC. Protein product: CASSWGHLGYTF.

The CDR3, as DNA: TGTGCCAGCAGCTTGCATGGAAACACCATATATTTT. Protein sequence: CASSLHGNTIYF. The rearrangement joins TRBV5-8 to TRBJ1-3, with D uncertain. CDR3 length: 12 residues. Between the trimmed V and J ends, which lost 1 base and 3 bases, there was a span of 2 bases. Germline values: CDR1 SGHTS, CDR2 YDEGEE.

There are a few counts of this clone. J is TRBJ1-2 and V is TRBV6-5; tentative D call: TRBD1 (6 bases). V was clipped by 4 bases and J by 0 bases, with 9 bases between them. Germline CDR1 reads MNHEY; CDR2 reads SVGAGI. The CDR3 is 14 amino acids. CDR3 in DNA: TGTGCCAGCAGTTGGGAGGGGGCTAACTATGGCTACACCTTC. This codes for CASSWEGANYGYTF.

In its sample, this clone was seen once. The rearrangement uses TRBV7-9 and TRBJ1-2; TRBD1 matches 7 bases. CDR3 length equals 15 residues. V shed 3 bases, J shed 7 bases, and the junction held 11 bases outside the gene matches. The germline V gene has CDR1 SEHNR and CDR2 FQNEAQ (reference sequence). CDR3 region: CASSLGEGARSGYTF. The CDR3 nucleotides are TGTGCCAGCAGCTTGGGAGAGGGGGCGCGAAGTGGCTACACCTTC. Full variable domain (outside the CDR3, taken from reference TRBV7-9 and TRBJ1-2): DTGVSQNPRHKITKRGQNVTFRCDPISEHNRLYWYRQTLGQGPEFLTYFQNEAQLEKSRLLSDRFSAERPKGSFSTLEIQRTEQGDSAMYLCASSLGEGARSGYTFGSGTRLTVV.

CDR3 sequence (DNA): TGCGCCAGCAGCTTGGCTATATATAGCGGGGGACCCCCAGAGACCCAGTACTTC. This encodes CASSLAIYSGGPPETQYF. The chain combines TRBV5-1 with TRBJ2-5; 9 nucleotides match TRBD2. V shed 0 bases, J shed 4 bases, and the junction held 13 bases outside the gene matches. Germline-derived CDR1 and CDR2 are SGHRS and YFSETQ. The CDR3 loop spans 18 amino acids.

This clone occurred many times. This chain links TRBV7-6 with TRBJ2-1; D uncertain. The germline V and J ends were trimmed by 1 base and 5 bases, with 6 bases remaining between them. Per the germline V gene, CDR1 is SGHVS and CDR2 is FNYEAQ. The CDR3 is 13 amino acids. This chain's CDR3 is CASSLGRDNEQFF. The CDR3 DNA is TGTGCCAGCAGCTTAGGGAGAGACAATGAGCAGTTCTTC. Based on the CDR3 plus reference TRBV7-6 and TRBJ2-1, the full variable domain is GAGVSQSPRYKVTKRGQDVALRCDPISGHVSLYWYRQALGQGPEFLTYFNYEAQQDKSGLPNDRFSAERPEGSISTLTIQRTEQRDSAMYRCASSLGRDNEQFFGPGTRLTVL.

This clone showed up just once. This sequence joins TRBV7-2 and TRBJ1-1; D is uncertain. The length of the CDR3 is 13 residues. The germline V gene has CDR1 SGHTA and CDR2 FQGNSA. V was cut by 2 bases and J by 1 base, with 5 bases left in between. CDR3 sequence reads: CASSLTENTEAFF. CDR3 bases: TGTGCCAGCAGCTTAACAGAGAACACTGAAGCTTTCTTT.